The 14 T cell receptor beta chains given below trace back to one sample, sequenced in a study of T cell responses to AZD1222 COVID-19 vaccine. TCRdb's copy holds only in-frame clones and misses some; the assay was immunoSEQ multiplex PCR. Of around 140,000 clones in the sample, 90% to 95% were seen once. The sequenced sample was peripheral blood, obtained on day 0 of AZD1222 vaccination. The source of these receptors is an adult in good health.

This rearrangement joins TRBV30 to TRBJ1-5; tentative D call: TRBD1 (6 bases). The CDR3 totals 17 residues. Per the germline V gene, CDR1 is GTSNPN and CDR2 is SVGIG (reference sequence). The V and J ends lost 2 bases and 0 bases respectively, with 17 bases between them. CDR3 loop: CAWSLARGGYSNQPQHF. CDR3 DNA sequence: TGTGCCTGGAGTTTGGCCCGAGGGGGATATAGCAATCAGCCCCAGCATTTT.

V and J are TRBV11-2 and TRBJ1-6; D might be TRBD1 (5 bases). The CDR3 is 15 amino acids. The germline gives CDR1 SGHAT, CDR2 FQNNGV. Trimming shortened V by 4 bases and J by 3 bases, and 10 bases separated the two germline ends. The CDR3 region is CASSSRQSYNSPLHF. Here the CDR3 DNA reads TGTGCCAGCAGCTCAAGACAGAGCTATAATTCACCCCTCCACTTT.

CDR3 DNA: TGTGCCAGCAGTGAGCAGGAGGGGGGTGAAGCTTTCTTT. It codes for CASSEQEGGEAFF. The chain has TRBV25-1 and TRBJ1-1; weak D call: TRBD1 (6 bases). Germline lookup yields CDR1 MGHDK and CDR2 SYGVNS. This CDR3 spans 13 amino acids. The V gene lost 3 bases and the J gene lost 7 bases, with 12 bases spanning the gap.

The chain combines TRBV30 with TRBJ1-1; the match to TRBD1 covers 10 bases. The CDR3 has 15 residues. V lost 4 bases to trimming and J lost 2 bases; unmatched junction nucleotides: 7. CDR1 is GTSNPN, CDR2 SVGIG, per germline (reference sequence). The CDR3: CAWNRQGAPNTEAFF. The CDR3 nucleotides read TGTGCCTGGAACAGACAGGGGGCGCCCAACACTGAAGCTTTCTTT.

This clone has only one observation. V is TRBV29-1 and J is TRBJ2-1; D is unresolved. Trimming pared 0 bases from V and 8 bases from J, leaving 8 bases between. CDR3 length: 12 amino acids. CDR1 is SQVTM, CDR2 ANQGSEA, per germline. The CDR3 sequence is CSVEERFDEQFF. In DNA, the CDR3 is TGCAGCGTTGAAGAGCGGTTTGATGAGCAGTTCTTC.

The V call is TRBV6-5, the J call TRBJ1-5; a possible D gene is TRBD1 (6 bases). There are 14 residues in the CDR3. Between the trimmed V and J ends, which lost 8 bases and 3 bases, there was a span of 14 bases. CDR1 MNHEY and CDR2 SVGAGI come from the germline V gene. This CDR3 is CASGGRNLNQPQHF. The CDR3 nucleotides are TGTGCCAGCGGGGGGCGGAATCTCAATCAGCCCCAGCATTTT.

CDR3 nucleotides: TGTGCCAGCAGAATACCGGGACAGGGCGTCCAGCATTTT. It codes for CASRIPGQGVQHF. The rearrangement uses TRBV27 and TRBJ1-5; 9 nucleotides line up with TRBD1. Looked up from germline, CDR1 is MNHEY and CDR2 is SMNVEV (reference sequence). J gave up 12 bases and V 6 bases, and 9 bases lay outside the gene matches. The length of the CDR3 is 13 residues.

The chain is built from TRBV6-6 and TRBJ2-1; possibly TRBD1 for D (5 bases). The germline V gene has CDR1 MNHNY and CDR2 SVGAGI (reference sequence). This CDR3 has 15 residues. V lost 4 bases to trimming and J lost 7 bases, with 17 bases between them. CDR3 residues: CASSSTGLLANEQFF. DNA for the CDR3: TGTGCCAGCAGTTCAACAGGATTACTTGCTAATGAGCAGTTCTTC.

The genes are TRBV6-5 and TRBJ1-4; tentative D call: TRBD1 (5 bases). Germline V gene data show CDR1 as MNHEY and CDR2 as SVGAGI. This CDR3 comprises 14 residues. V shed 10 bases and J shed 0 bases, with 12 bases lying between them. The chain's CDR3 is CATSLGATNEKLFF. The CDR3 bases are TGTGCCACCTCGTTGGGGGCAACTAATGAAAAACTGTTTTTT.

The chain recombines TRBV3-1 (or the pseudogene TRBV3-2) with TRBJ1-6; weak D call: TRBD1 (5 bases). Per germline, CDR1 LGHDT and CDR2 YNNKEL (reference sequence). Trimming removed 2 bases from V and 7 bases from J, with 9 bases in between. The CDR3 length is 14 residues. CDR3 in DNA: TGTGCCAGCAGCCAACTCAGGGACAATTCACCCCTCCACTTT. Protein: CASSQLRDNSPLHF.

In its sample, this clone was seen a few times. CDR3 DNA: TGTGCCAGCAGCCAAGATCTAGGGTGGACTGAAGCTTTCTTT. It codes for CASSQDLGWTEAFF. The chain links TRBV7-9 to TRBJ1-1; unclear D gene. The CDR3 runs 14 residues. V gave up 5 bases and J gave up 5 bases, with 15 bases separating them. Germline values: CDR1 SEHNR, CDR2 FQNEAQ (reference sequence).

For the CDR3, the DNA is TGTGCCAGCAGTGAAGCGCGCCTGCTCTACGAGCAGTACTTC. The encoded protein is CASSEARLLYEQYF. The V gene is TRBV6-1, the J gene TRBJ2-7, with no clear D. The CDR3 is 14 residues long. Germline V gene sequence: CDR1 MNHNS, CDR2 SASEGT. V lost 0 bases, J lost 3 bases, and 9 bases lay in between.

The gene calls are TRBV29-1 and TRBJ1-2, with 12 positions matching TRBD1. The J segment lost 7 bases and the V segment lost 4 bases, leaving 7 bases of the junction unmatched. CDR1 and CDR2 from the germline V gene are SQVTM and ANQGSEA. The length of the CDR3 is 14 residues. CDR3 DNA sequence: TGCAGCGTTGCCCGGGACAGGGGGCCATTTGGCTACACCTTC. This translates into CSVARDRGPFGYTF.

The chain couples TRBV27 to TRBJ2-5; no firm D call. The CDR3 contains 10 residues. In germline, CDR1 is MNHEY, CDR2 SMNVEV (reference sequence). Trimming stripped 3 bases from V and 5 bases from J, with 1 base between. The CDR3 spells CASSLETQYF. DNA for the CDR3: TGTGCCAGCAGTTTGGAGACCCAGTACTTC.